The clone carrying this TCR delta chain is classed as medium-sized. Its antigen is not known. This record comes from a study of γδ T cells in repeated Plasmodium falciparum infection. Study-level background: Malian children with intense seasonal malaria exposure were compared with matched Australian children. Study findings and constraints: Donors in Mali lived in a small rural village, largely one ethnic group.

TCRdb re-called the multiplex PCR reads with CATT. In the table there are around 89,000 delta-chain clones, more than 1.4% of which are singletons. Bulk repertoires came from Vgamma9/Vdelta2+ or Vdelta2-negative gammadelta T cells flow-sorted from PBMC. CDR1 GEAIGNYY and CDR2 EKD come from the germline V gene. The CDR3 runs 14 residues. V dropped 0 bases and J dropped 0 bases, with 7 bases sitting between them. The receptor was derived from a pool of human donors (malaria-infected and uninfected, not separated). The chain recombines TRDV2 with TRDJ1; D is undetermined. Input material: gamma-delta T cells from blood. The CDR3 DNA sequence: TGTGCCTGTGACACCGGGCGTGACACCGATAAACTCATCTTT. Its protein product is CACDTGRDTDKLIF.